Given below is one TCR beta chain in context. Its antigen is unidentified. The study amplified TCR beta CDR3 regions using RNA transcripts. The workflow started with a first-round RT-PCR run with HTBI primers and then moved on to a second-round multiplex PCR. Each CDR3 protein is one row after TCRdb ran MiXCR on the multiplex PCR reads. The data contain about 370,000 distinct CDR3 sequences, 15% to 20% of them singletons. The length of the CDR3 is 17 residues. V shed 0 bases and J shed 3 bases, with 18 bases lying between them. CDR1 and CDR2 (germline): MNHEY, SVGEGT. The sample is drawn from a study of Graves' ophthalmopathy and Graves' hyperthyroidism. Study summary: Before any treatment, peripheral blood was taken at the initial diagnosis. Study-wide findings and caveats: Ophthalmopathy cases were distinguished from stable hyperthyroidism by a 13-signature model, reaching about 91% sensitivity and 81.08% specificity.

None of the included patients had other autoimmune diseases, uncontrolled infections, pregnancy or lactation, as these led to exclusion. It was from over 8.5 ml of fresh peripheral blood that the PBMCs came. This chain joins TRBV6-2 or TRBV6-3 and TRBJ2-7; D may be TRBD1 (6 bases). The sample was peripheral blood. This clonotype was sampled from a woman between 18 and 29 years old with Graves' ophthalmopathy. The DNA of the CDR3 is TGTGCCAGCAGTTACTCGGTCCCACAGGGTAAAAACTACGAGCAGTACTTC. Protein: CASSYSVPQGKNYEQYF.